The entry below gives a single T cell receptor (beta chain) sequence along with its context. Its cognate antigen is unknown. The junction does not match germline at one end; this may be a read error. The use of a sample-barcoded 5' primer and a J-beta primer mix characterized a second PCR of roughly 6 to 12 cycles. TCRdb ran MiXCR on the 5' RACE reads and lists one entry per CDR3 protein. The data hold around 1,500,000 distinct CDR3 sequences, with 28% observed a single time. This specimen belongs to a study of blood T cells in healthy people across ages. Germline V gene lookup returns CDR1 DFQATT and CDR2 SNEGSKA (reference sequence). The CDR3 covers 14 residues. The study, taken as a whole, reports: Strong correlation linked observed beta diversity and percent naive T cells. Underestimates were what the diversity estimates from one million T cells were considered to be.

The sequence was collected from a woman aged 30 to 39 in good health. The chain is built from TRBV20-1 and TRBJ1-5; perhaps TRBD1 as D (5 bases). Sequencing was performed on blood. CDR3 loop: CSAWPGLSNRPQHF. For the CDR3, the DNA is TGCAGTGCCTGGCCGGGACTTAGCAATCGGCCCCAGCATTTT.